This entry concerns a single T cell receptor beta chain. Its cognate antigen has yet to be identified. Base quality data are lacking; no much larger clone is found one base away. This entry is derived from a study of blood T cells in healthy people across ages (dated by TCRdb to about 2015). Concerning the study at large: In model experiments, roughly one uniquely barcoded TCR beta cDNA molecule per two T cells was captured by template switching. Using deep sequencing normalized with unique cDNA molecular identifiers, the study measured how TCR beta repertoire diversity changes with age. Four age groups were formed from the donors: young (average about 16 years), middle-aged (roughly 38), aged (62) and long-lived (approximately 80). To avoid experimental bias, donors of different ages were distributed randomly across sequencing lanes. For two donors (one aged 18 to 29 and one aged 80 or older), the study analyzed two additional independent replicas of 1 million unique cDNA reads from the same blood draw. Study-wide conclusions, independent of this receptor: Total diversity estimates from one million sequenced T cells were considered lower bounds and underestimates. Compared with the aged group, the long-lived group had more naive CD4+ T cells, fewer expanded clones and increased TCR diversity, a pattern suggesting age selection. A strong correlation was found between observed TCR beta diversity and the percentage of naive T cells measured by flow cytometry. Bulk unsorted PBMC profiling prevented conclusive comparison of naive and antigen-experienced compartments. The CMV infection status of donors was not known, potentially confounding age-related changes in expanded clonotypes. Observed TCR beta diversity per million T cells fell roughly linearly with age, and a significant reduction was already apparent by age roughly 40.

Systemically healthy Caucasian individuals from Russia, 39 in total and aged roughly 6 to 100 years, were included as donors. Each donor gave ten milliliters of peripheral blood, collected into EDTA-treated Vacutainer tubes. Ficoll-Paque density-gradient centrifugation was used to isolate PBMCs, with at least 7 million per sample. Trizol reagent was used to extract total RNA from PBMCs, with at least 5.5 micrograms per sample. For every donor, an aliquot of PBMCs went through flow cytometry to measure the percentages of naive CD45RAhigh/CD27high T cells. Library preparation employed 5' RACE. TCRdb records Illumina HiSeq 2500 as the sequencer. A second roughly 7 to 11 cycle PCR used a sample-barcoded 5' primer and a J-beta primer mix. A unique molecular identifier was introduced onto each TCR beta cDNA molecule by a template-switch 5' adaptor carrying 12 random nucleotides. Each sample yielded at least 2.5 million CDR3-containing paired-end reads. All of the RNA was converted into first-strand cDNA using the Mint cDNA synthesis kit, with a TRBC-specific oligonucleotide serving as the primer. After uracil-DNA glycosylase treatment, a first 18-cycle PCR used universal primers M1SS and BC2_uni_R on all cDNA. The authors' pipeline ran thus. Each sample was normalized by randomly selecting 1 million high-quality reads, each carrying a distinct molecular identifier. Reads with shared molecular identifiers were discarded instead of being binned into consensus sequences. MiTCR, set to a Q25 quality threshold and the strictest error-elimination algorithm, was used for CDR3 identification, clonotype clustering and error correction. A nonparametric unseen species model with Euler transformation was used to estimate lower-bound total TCR beta diversity. The public reads were run again by TCRdb, first through fastp at Q25 and then through MiXCR, and only productive beta chains were kept. Here each entry gathers all rows of one CDR3 protein and keeps the most common genes and DNA. TCRdb's processing, not the authors', yielded these V and J calls. The table for this sample lists 1.4 million to 1.5 million distinct CDR3 sequences; 42% of them were counted only once. 7.9% of the sample lies in the top ten.

This sequence was found in a young woman in good health. The sequenced sample consisted of blood.

The sequence in DNA is TGTGCCAGCAGTTCGCTGTTCATGGGGGTGGCCAATGAGCAGTTCTTC. Its product reads: CASSSLFMGVANEQFF. The chain was built from TRBV27 and TRBJ2-1, with the D call tentatively TRBD1 or TRBD2, each fitting 5 bases. V loses 4 bases, J loses 6 bases, and the germline ends lie 19 bases apart. The CDR3 runs 16 amino acids, cysteine and phenylalanine included. The only DNA kept is the CDR3, 48 bases in frame from the first base. The germline V gene (reference sequence) provides CDR1 MNHEY and CDR2 SMNVEV.